The TCR beta chain described here comes from a study of blood T cell repertoires in COVID-19. Study summary: From the United States, Italy and Spain came samples of acute and convalescent COVID-19. The analysed material was cDNA or gDNA that came from T cells, B-cell-depleted T cells, or PBMCs.

Clones were sequenced by immunoSEQ multiplex PCR, and TCRdb holds only the in-frame ones, with some missing. The sample shows about 100,000 clones, 70% to 85% of them seen only once. CDR3 length: 14 residues. V lost 0 bases, J lost 4 bases, and 8 bases lay in between. The germline CDR1 and CDR2 sequences are LGHNA and YSLEER. Sequences were obtained from peripheral blood. The origin of this receptor is a man between 60 and 75 years old with active or convalescent COVID-19. The chain uses TRBV4-3 and TRBJ2-3, with D unclear. CDR3 coding DNA: TGCGCCAGCAGCCAAGATGGTCCGGCAGATACGCAGTATTTT. Amino acids: CASSQDGPADTQYF.